This T cell receptor beta chain was recorded in a study of a mutant IDH1 vaccine in newly diagnosed glioma. Study-level information: Most patients had received both radiotherapy and temozolomide, the prior options being radiotherapy, temozolomide, or both.

Profiling relied on immunoSEQ multiplex PCR, and the TCRdb table lists in-frame clones only, not all of them. The sample gives 80,000 to 100,000 clones, about four fifths of which show up once; over 6.5% is in the top ten. The V and J ends lost 3 bases and 1 base respectively, with 9 bases between them. The CDR3 length is 15 residues. Germline V gene sequence: CDR1 SGHTA, CDR2 FQGNSA. As for time point: baseline, week 1 (first vaccination visit). The treatment: pre-vaccination baseline after standard-of-care therapy. Donors had new WHO grade 3 or 4 IDH1-mutant, ATRX-lost astrocytomas. The TCR was taken from a man aged 35-49 years with glioma. The J gene is TRBJ2-2, the V gene TRBV7-2; no clear D. The starting material was PBMCs, obtained from a glioma patient treated with radiotherapy, temozolomide or both. The CDR3 coding sequence is TGTGCCAGCAGCTTCGGGCAAATGAACACCGGGGAGCTGTTTTTT. As protein: CASSFGQMNTGELFF.